The rows below give T cell receptor beta chains drawn from one sample of a study of blood T cell repertoires in COVID-19. Using immunoSEQ multiplex PCR, the repertoire was profiled, and TCRdb retains in-frame clones only, with some absent. The top ten clones hold less than 3.5% of a sample with 250,000 to 400,000 clones, 90% of them seen once. The sample comprised peripheral blood. The receptor source for this set is a woman aged 25-40 years with COVID-19, enrolled during active disease. Both conserved end residues are part of each CDR3. The order of the fields is D gene, CDR3 length, clone size, V gene, J gene, CDR3 DNA, CDR3 protein. The D gene is left open where the match is weak. Not every row has a clone size; where given, it reads once, few, many or a size class.

d_gene: NA; len: 14; abundance: few; v_gene: TRBV7-8; j_gene: TRBJ1-5; CDR3nt: TGTGCCAGCAGCTTCCGACAGAGCCACCAGCCCCAGCATTTT; CDR3aa: CASSFRQSHQPQHF
d_gene: TRBD1; len: 14; abundance: NA; v_gene: TRBV13; j_gene: TRBJ2-4; CDR3nt: TGTGCCAGCGCGGACAGGCTAGCCAAAAACATTCAGTACTTC; CDR3aa: CASADRLAKNIQYF
d_gene: TRBD1; len: 15; abundance: NA; v_gene: TRBV27; j_gene: TRBJ1-5; CDR3nt: TGTGCCAGCAGTTTAGGGGACAGGGAGGATCAGCCCCAGCATTTT; CDR3aa: CASSLGDREDQPQHF
d_gene: NA; len: 11; abundance: NA; v_gene: TRBV29-1; j_gene: TRBJ1-2; CDR3nt: TGCAGCGTTTCACAAGTTTATGGCTACACCTTC; CDR3aa: CSVSQVYGYTF
d_gene: NA; len: 16; abundance: NA; v_gene: TRBV6-6; j_gene: TRBJ1-3; CDR3nt: TGTGCCAGCAGTTACGATCCTAGCCCAGCTGGAAACACCATATATTTT; CDR3aa: CASSYDPSPAGNTIYF
d_gene: NA; len: 13; abundance: once; v_gene: TRBV29-1; j_gene: TRBJ2-7; CDR3nt: TGCAGCGTCGAAACAGGGATTTCCTACGAGCAGTACTTC; CDR3aa: CSVETGISYEQYF
d_gene: NA; len: 12; abundance: once; v_gene: TRBV6-5; j_gene: TRBJ2-5; CDR3nt: TGTGCCAGCCCGGACAGTGGAGAGACCCAGTACTTC; CDR3aa: CASPDSGETQYF
d_gene: NA; len: 14; abundance: NA; v_gene: TRBV5-1; j_gene: TRBJ1-1; CDR3nt: TGCGCCAGCAGCTTGGCCGTACAGAACACTGAAGCTTTCTTT; CDR3aa: CASSLAVQNTEAFF
d_gene: NA; len: 13; abundance: NA; v_gene: TRBV11-2; j_gene: TRBJ1-2; CDR3nt: TGTGCCAGCAGCTCTGACAGAGTCTATGGCTACACCTTC; CDR3aa: CASSSDRVYGYTF
d_gene: TRBD1; len: 15; abundance: NA; v_gene: TRBV6-6; j_gene: TRBJ2-2; CDR3nt: TGTGCCAGCAGCGTACAGGGGGCCGACACCGGGGAGCTGTTTTTT; CDR3aa: CASSVQGADTGELFF
d_gene: NA; len: 14; abundance: few; v_gene: TRBV2; j_gene: TRBJ1-1; CDR3nt: TGTGCCACCCATGGAAGGGGATGGAACACTGAAGCTTTCTTT; CDR3aa: CATHGRGWNTEAFF
d_gene: TRBD1; len: 14; abundance: NA; v_gene: TRBV19; j_gene: TRBJ1-1; CDR3nt: TGTGCCAGTAGTAGCGGACAGGGGTTCACTGAAGCTTTCTTT; CDR3aa: CASSSGQGFTEAFF
d_gene: TRBD1; len: 14; abundance: NA; v_gene: TRBV10-2; j_gene: TRBJ2-7; CDR3nt: TGCGCCAGCAGTGAAGGTGACAGGGGCTACGAGCAGTACTTC; CDR3aa: CASSEGDRGYEQYF
d_gene: NA; len: 13; abundance: NA; v_gene: TRBV5-4; j_gene: TRBJ2-7; CDR3nt: TGTGCCTGGGGCCTGACAGGATACTACGAGCAGTACTTC; CDR3aa: CAWGLTGYYEQYF
d_gene: TRBD1; len: 15; abundance: NA; v_gene: TRBV5-1; j_gene: TRBJ1-3; CDR3nt: TGCGCCAGCAGCCCCGGGACAGGGCAAGGAAACACCATATATTTT; CDR3aa: CASSPGTGQGNTIYF
d_gene: TRBD1; len: 14; abundance: NA; v_gene: TRBV7-9; j_gene: TRBJ2-5; CDR3nt: TGTGCCAGCGGACGAAGGACAGGACTTGAGACCCAGTACTTC; CDR3aa: CASGRRTGLETQYF
d_gene: TRBD1; len: 13; abundance: NA; v_gene: TRBV3-1/TRBV3-2; j_gene: TRBJ1-1; CDR3nt: TGTGCCAGCAGCCAAGGACAGGGGGTTGAAGCTTTCTTT; CDR3aa: CASSQGQGVEAFF
d_gene: TRBD1; len: 15; abundance: NA; v_gene: TRBV5-4; j_gene: TRBJ1-2; CDR3nt: TGTGCCAGCAGCCCACATGGGGACAGTAACTATGGCTACACCTTC; CDR3aa: CASSPHGDSNYGYTF
d_gene: TRBD1; len: 14; abundance: once; v_gene: TRBV18; j_gene: TRBJ1-4; CDR3nt: TGTGCCAGCTCATCTCGACAGGGCGATGAAAAACTGTTTTTT; CDR3aa: CASSSRQGDEKLFF
d_gene: TRBD1; len: 11; abundance: NA; v_gene: TRBV30; j_gene: TRBJ2-7; CDR3nt: TGTGCCTGGAAAGACAGGGACGAGCAGTACTTC; CDR3aa: CAWKDRDEQYF
d_gene: TRBD2; len: 14; abundance: NA; v_gene: TRBV10-1; j_gene: TRBJ2-3; CDR3nt: TGCGCCAGCAGTGGATCCGGGACTAGGGTTACGCAGTATTTT; CDR3aa: CASSGSGTRVTQYF
d_gene: TRBD1; len: 15; abundance: NA; v_gene: TRBV11-2; j_gene: TRBJ1-1; CDR3nt: TGTGCCAGCAGCCGAGGGACAGGTTCAAACACTGAAGCTTTCTTT; CDR3aa: CASSRGTGSNTEAFF
d_gene: NA; len: 14; abundance: NA; v_gene: TRBV6-6; j_gene: TRBJ1-6; CDR3nt: TGTGCCAGCAGTCCGCGGGGTTGGGATTCACCCCTCCACTTT; CDR3aa: CASSPRGWDSPLHF
d_gene: NA; len: 11; abundance: NA; v_gene: TRBV27; j_gene: TRBJ2-7; CDR3nt: TGTGCCAGCAGTTCGTCCTACGAGCAGTACTTC; CDR3aa: CASSSSYEQYF
d_gene: NA; len: 11; abundance: NA; v_gene: TRBV12-5; j_gene: TRBJ2-3; CDR3nt: TGTGCTAGTGGTGTCGCAGATACGCAGTATTTT; CDR3aa: CASGVADTQYF
d_gene: NA; len: 16; abundance: once; v_gene: TRBV5-1; j_gene: TRBJ2-3; CDR3nt: TGCGCCAGCAGCTTGGTTACCTCCGAGAGCACAGATACGCAGTATTTT; CDR3aa: CASSLVTSESTDTQYF
d_gene: NA; len: 13; abundance: once; v_gene: TRBV20-1; j_gene: TRBJ2-5; CDR3nt: TGCAGTGCTAGTTTTGAGGGCCGAGAGACCCAGTACTTC; CDR3aa: CSASFEGRETQYF